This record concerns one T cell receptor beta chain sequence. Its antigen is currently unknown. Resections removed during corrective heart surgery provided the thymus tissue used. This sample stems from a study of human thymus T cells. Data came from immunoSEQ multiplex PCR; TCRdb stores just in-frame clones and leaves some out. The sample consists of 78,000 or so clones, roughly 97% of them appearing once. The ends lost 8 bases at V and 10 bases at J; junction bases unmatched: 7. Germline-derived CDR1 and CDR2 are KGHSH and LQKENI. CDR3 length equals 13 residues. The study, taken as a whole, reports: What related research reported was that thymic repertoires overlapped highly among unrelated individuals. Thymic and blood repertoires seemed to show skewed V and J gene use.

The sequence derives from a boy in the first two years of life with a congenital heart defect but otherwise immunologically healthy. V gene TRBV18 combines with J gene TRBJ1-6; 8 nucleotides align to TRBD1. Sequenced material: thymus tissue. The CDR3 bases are TGTGCCAGCACGGACAGGGTTTCGTCACCCCTCCACTTT. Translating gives CASTDRVSSPLHF. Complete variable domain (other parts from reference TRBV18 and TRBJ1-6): NAGVMQNPRHLVRRRGQEARLRCSPMKGHSHVYWYRQLPEEGLKFMVYLQKENIIDESGMPKERFSAEFPKEGPSILRIQQVVRGDSAAYFCASTDRVSSPLHFGNGTRLTVT.